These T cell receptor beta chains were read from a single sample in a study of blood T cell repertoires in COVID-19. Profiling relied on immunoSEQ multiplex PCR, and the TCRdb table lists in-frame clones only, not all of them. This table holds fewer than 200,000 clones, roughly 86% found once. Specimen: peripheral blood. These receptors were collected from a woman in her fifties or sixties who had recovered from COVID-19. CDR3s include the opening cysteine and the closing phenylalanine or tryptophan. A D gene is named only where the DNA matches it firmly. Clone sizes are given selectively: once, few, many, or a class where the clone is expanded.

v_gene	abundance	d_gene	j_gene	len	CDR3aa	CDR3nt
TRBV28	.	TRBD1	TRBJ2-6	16	CASSPGTGAGANVLTF	TGTGCCAGCAGTCCCGGGACAGGGGCCGGGGCCAACGTCCTGACTTTC
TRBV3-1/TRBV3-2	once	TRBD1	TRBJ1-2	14	CASSPSDRDYGYTF	TGTGCCAGCAGCCCCTCAGACAGGGACTATGGCTACACCTTC
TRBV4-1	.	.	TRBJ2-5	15	CASSQMDDSQETQYF	TGCGCCAGCAGCCAAATGGACGACAGCCAAGAGACCCAGTACTTC
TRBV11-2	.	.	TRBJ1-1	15	CASSSPLRLNTEAFF	TGTGCCAGCAGCTCTCCACTACGGTTGAACACTGAAGCTTTCTTT
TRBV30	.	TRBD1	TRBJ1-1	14	CAGQGGALNTEAFF	TGTGCCGGACAGGGAGGGGCATTGAACACTGAAGCTTTCTTT
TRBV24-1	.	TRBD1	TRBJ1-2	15	CATSEGGQGVYGYTF	TGTGCCACCAGTGAGGGGGGACAGGGGGTCTATGGCTACACCTTC
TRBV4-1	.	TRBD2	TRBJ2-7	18	CASSQYWVPAGGQREQYF	TGCGCCAGCAGCCAATATTGGGTTCCTGCGGGGGGGCAACGCGAGCAGTACTTC
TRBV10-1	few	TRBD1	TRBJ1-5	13	CATQTGLGQPQHF	TGCGCCACCCAGACAGGGTTGGGTCAGCCCCAGCATTTT
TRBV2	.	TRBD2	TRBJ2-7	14	CASSRTSGSYEQYF	TGTGCCAGCAGTCGGACTAGCGGTTCCTACGAGCAGTACTTC
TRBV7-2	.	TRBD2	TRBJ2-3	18	CASSFSPETSGSTDTQYF	TGTGCCAGCAGCTTCTCCCCTGAAACTAGCGGGAGCACAGATACGCAGTATTTT
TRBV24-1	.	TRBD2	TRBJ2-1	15	CATSDLGGGYNEQFF	TGTGCCACCAGTGATTTGGGGGGGGGCTACAATGAGCAGTTCTTC
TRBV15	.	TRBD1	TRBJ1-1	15	CATSRGQGRGTEAFF	TGTGCCACCAGCAGAGGACAGGGTCGGGGAACTGAAGCTTTCTTT
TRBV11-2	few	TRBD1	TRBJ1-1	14	CASSLAGGWTEAFF	TGTGCCAGCAGCTTAGCAGGGGGCTGGACTGAAGCTTTCTTT
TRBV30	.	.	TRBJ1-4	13	CAWSLPPDEKLFF	TGTGCCTGGAGTCTCCCCCCGGATGAAAAACTGTTTTTT
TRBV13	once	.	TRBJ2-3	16	CASSTETGRFTDTQYF	TGTGCCAGCAGCACAGAGACCGGGAGATTCACAGATACGCAGTATTTT
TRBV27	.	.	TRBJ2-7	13	CASSRTHYDEQYF	TGTGCCAGCAGCCGCACGCACTACGACGAGCAGTACTTC
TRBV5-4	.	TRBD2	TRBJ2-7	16	CASSQGGLAGTYEQYF	TGTGCCAGCAGCCAGGGGGGACTAGCGGGGACCTACGAGCAGTACTTC
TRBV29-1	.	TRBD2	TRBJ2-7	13	CSVRSGGAYEQYF	TGCAGCGTTCGTAGCGGGGGCGCCTACGAGCAGTACTTC
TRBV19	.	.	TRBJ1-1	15	CASAQTGGSDTEAFF	TGTGCCAGTGCGCAGACGGGGGGGAGCGACACTGAAGCTTTCTTT
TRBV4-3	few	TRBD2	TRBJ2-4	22	CASSQQAAGLAGGTSIKNIQYF	TGCGCCAGCAGCCAACAAGCCGCGGGACTAGCGGGGGGTACTTCGATCAAAAACATTCAGTACTTC
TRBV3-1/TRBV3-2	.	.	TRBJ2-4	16	CASSSPRGQTKNIQYF	TGTGCCAGCAGCTCCCCGAGAGGACAGACCAAAAACATTCAGTACTTC
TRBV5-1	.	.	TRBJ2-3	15	CASSLEKTPGDTQYF	TGCGCCAGCAGCTTGGAGAAAACACCGGGAGATACGCAGTATTTT
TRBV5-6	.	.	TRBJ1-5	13	CASSSHSKQPQHF	TGTGCCAGCAGCTCCCACTCAAAGCAGCCCCAGCATTTT
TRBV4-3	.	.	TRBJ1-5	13	CASSPYPGQPQHF	TGCGCCAGCAGCCCGTACCCCGGTCAGCCCCAGCATTTT
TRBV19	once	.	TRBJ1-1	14	CASSIQGANTEAFF	TGTGCCAGTAGTATCCAAGGGGCGAACACTGAAGCTTTCTTT
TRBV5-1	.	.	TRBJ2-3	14	CASSFSGAGDTQYF	TGCGCCAGCAGTTTTTCTGGGGCCGGGGATACGCAGTATTTT
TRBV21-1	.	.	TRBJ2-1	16	CASSTNRRSSYNEQFF	TGTGCCAGCAGCACTAACCGCCGGAGCTCCTACAATGAGCAGTTCTTC
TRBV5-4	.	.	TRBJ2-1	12	CASSLVVNEQFF	TGTGCCAGCAGCTTAGTAGTTAATGAGCAGTTCTTC
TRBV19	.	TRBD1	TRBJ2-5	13	CASKGQEGETQYF	TGTGCCAGTAAGGGACAGGAGGGCGAGACCCAGTACTTC
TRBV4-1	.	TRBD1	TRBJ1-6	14	CASSLDRVVSPLHF	TGCGCCAGCAGCCTCGACAGGGTTGTTTCACCCCTCCACTTT
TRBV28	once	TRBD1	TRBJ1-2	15	CASSLQGGINYGYTF	TGTGCCAGCAGTTTACAGGGGGGAATCAACTATGGCTACACCTTC
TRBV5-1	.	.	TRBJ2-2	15	CASAEGTSSTGELFF	TGCGCCAGCGCGGAGGGGACTTCCAGCACCGGGGAGCTGTTTTTT
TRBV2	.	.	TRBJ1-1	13	CASSEIMNTEAFF	TGTGCCAGCAGTGAAATAATGAACACTGAAGCTTTCTTT
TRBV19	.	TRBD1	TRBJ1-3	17	CASSRTGKSSSGNTIYF	TGTGCCAGTTCCCGGACAGGGAAGAGTTCTTCTGGAAACACCATATATTTT
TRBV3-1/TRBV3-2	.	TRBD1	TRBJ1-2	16	CASSQYRTGGNYGYTF	TGTGCCAGCAGCCAATACCGGACAGGGGGGAACTATGGCTACACCTTC
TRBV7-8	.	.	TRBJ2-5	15	CASSLLSVAKETQYF	TGTGCCAGCAGCTTATTATCAGTAGCGAAGGAGACCCAGTACTTC
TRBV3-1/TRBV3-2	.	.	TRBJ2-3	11	CASSLDWTQYF	TGTGCCAGCAGCCTTGACTGGACGCAGTATTTT
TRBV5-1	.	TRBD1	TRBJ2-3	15	CASSLAGQSTDTQYF	TGCGCCAGCAGCTTGGCGGGACAGAGCACAGATACGCAGTATTTT
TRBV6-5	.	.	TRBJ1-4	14	CASMNLNRGEKLFF	TGTGCCAGCATGAACCTTAACAGAGGGGAAAAACTGTTTTTT
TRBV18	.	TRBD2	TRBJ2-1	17	CASSPLVTSGEYNEQFF	TGTGCCAGCTCACCCTTAGTGACTAGCGGGGAGTACAATGAGCAGTTCTTC
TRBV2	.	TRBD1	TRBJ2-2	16	CASSVMTGTATGELFF	TGTGCCAGCAGCGTGATGACAGGGACCGCCACCGGGGAGCTGTTTTTT
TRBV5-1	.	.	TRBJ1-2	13	CASSLDTNYGYTF	TGCGCCAGCAGCTTGGATACTAACTATGGCTACACCTTC
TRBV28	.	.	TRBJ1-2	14	CASSFSGGNYGYTF	TGTGCCAGCAGTTTTTCGGGTGGTAACTATGGCTACACCTTC
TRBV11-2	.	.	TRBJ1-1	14	CASSSHGGAGEAFF	TGTGCCAGCAGCTCCCATGGGGGGGCGGGTGAAGCTTTCTTT
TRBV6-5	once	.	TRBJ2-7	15	CASSYSQAGSYEQYF	TGTGCCAGCAGTTACTCGCAGGCAGGGTCTTACGAGCAGTACTTC
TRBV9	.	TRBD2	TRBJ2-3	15	CASSEAGLSTDTQYF	TGTGCCAGCAGCGAAGCGGGACTAAGCACAGATACGCAGTATTTT
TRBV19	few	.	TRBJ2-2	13	CASSIDEGVSLFF	TGTGCCAGTAGTATAGACGAGGGGGTATCGCTGTTTTTT
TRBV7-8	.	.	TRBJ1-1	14	CASSFSRGWTEAFF	TGTGCCAGCAGCTTCTCCAGGGGATGGACTGAAGCTTTCTTT
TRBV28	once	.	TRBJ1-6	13	CASFGGKGSPLHF	TGTGCCAGCTTTGGGGGCAAGGGCTCACCCCTCCACTTT
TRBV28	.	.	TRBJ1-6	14	CASSPWQYNSPLHF	TGTGCCAGCTCCCCGTGGCAGTATAATTCACCCCTCCACTTT
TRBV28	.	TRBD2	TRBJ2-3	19	CASSFLAGGSVVDTDTQYF	TGTGCCAGCAGTTTCCTAGCGGGGGGGTCCGTTGTCGACACAGATACGCAGTATTTT
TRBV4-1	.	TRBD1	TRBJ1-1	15	CASSQDGGTGSLLGF	TGCGCCAGCAGCCAAGATGGTGGGACAGGGAGCCTCCTAGGCTTT
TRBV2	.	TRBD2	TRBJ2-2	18	CASSDPPGGALNTGELFF	TGTGCCAGCAGTGACCCCCCCGGGGGGGCACTGAACACCGGGGAGCTGTTTTTT
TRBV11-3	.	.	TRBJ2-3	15	CASSPRGKTTDTQYF	TGTGCCAGCAGCCCCAGAGGGAAAACCACAGATACGCAGTATTTT
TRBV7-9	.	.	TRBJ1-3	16	CASSPRGQISGNTIYF	TGTGCCAGCAGCCCTAGAGGCCAGATCTCTGGAAACACCATATATTTT